This T cell receptor (beta chain) was identified in a study of beta chain features in type 1 diabetes. At the level of the study: The examined sorted cells totaled approximately 110 million across samples.

All of the isolated RNA was reverse transcribed, so expressed TCRB transcripts were sequenced. The assay was immunoSEQ multiplex PCR, and TCRdb's table has in-frame clones only and misses some. The profile shows 110,000 to 150,000 clones, 6.9% of them singletons. Sorting based on CD45RO/CCR7/CD25/CD127/CD95/CD27 separated CD4+ naive, central memory, regulatory and stem cell-like memory cells. Germline lookup yields CDR1 LNHDA and CDR2 SQIVND (reference sequence). Unmatched junction bases numbered 0, after V lost 3 bases and J lost 3 bases. This CDR3 has 15 residues. The source is a woman in her twenties or thirties in good health. The specimen was central memory CD4+ T cells from blood. The chain combines TRBV19 with TRBJ2-2, with 11 bases lining up with TRBD2. The CDR3 sequence is CASSMGLADTGELFF. The CDR3 region has the DNA TGTGCCAGTAGTATGGGACTAGCGGACACCGGGGAGCTGTTTTTT.